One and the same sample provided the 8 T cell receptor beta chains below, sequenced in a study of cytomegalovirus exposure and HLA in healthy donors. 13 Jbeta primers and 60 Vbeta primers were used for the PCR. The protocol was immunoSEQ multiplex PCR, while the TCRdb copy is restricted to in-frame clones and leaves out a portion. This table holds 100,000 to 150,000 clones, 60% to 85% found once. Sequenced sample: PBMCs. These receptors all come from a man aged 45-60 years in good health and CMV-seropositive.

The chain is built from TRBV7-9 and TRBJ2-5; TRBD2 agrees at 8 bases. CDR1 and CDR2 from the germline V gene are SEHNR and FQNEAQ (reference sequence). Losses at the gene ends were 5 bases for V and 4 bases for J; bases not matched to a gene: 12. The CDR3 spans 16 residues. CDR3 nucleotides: TGTGCCAGCAGCCACGCAGGGTCCGGGGGGGGAGAGACCCAGTACTTC. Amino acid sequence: CASSHAGSGGGETQYF.

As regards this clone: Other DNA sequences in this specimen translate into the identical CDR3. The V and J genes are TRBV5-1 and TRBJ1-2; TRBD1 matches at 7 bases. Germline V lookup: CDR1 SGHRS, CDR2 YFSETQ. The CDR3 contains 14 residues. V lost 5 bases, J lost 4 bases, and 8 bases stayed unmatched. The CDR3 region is CASSYRQGSYGYTF. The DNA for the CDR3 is TGCGCCAGCAGTTATCGACAGGGCAGCTATGGCTACACCTTC.

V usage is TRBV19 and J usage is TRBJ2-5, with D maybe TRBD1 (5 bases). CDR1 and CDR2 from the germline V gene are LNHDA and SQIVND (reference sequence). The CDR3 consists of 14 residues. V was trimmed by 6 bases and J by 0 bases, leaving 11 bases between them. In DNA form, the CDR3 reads TGTGCCAGTAGGAGCGACAGCTACCAAGAGACCCAGTACTTC. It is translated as CASRSDSYQETQYF.

Here the CDR3 reads CASSQDSYEQYF. The CDR3 DNA reads as TGCGCCAGCAGTCAGGACAGCTACGAGCAGTACTTC. V usage is TRBV5-1 and J usage is TRBJ2-5, with D perhaps matching TRBD1 (6 bases). TRBJ2-7 matches the DNA end more closely, so the J call is doubtful. Germline CDR1 is SGHRS and CDR2 is YFSETQ. CDR3 length equals 12 residues.

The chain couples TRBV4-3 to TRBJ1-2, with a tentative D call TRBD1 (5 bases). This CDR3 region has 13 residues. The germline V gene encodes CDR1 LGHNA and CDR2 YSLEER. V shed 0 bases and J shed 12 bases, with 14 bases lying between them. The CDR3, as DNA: TGCGCCAGCAGCCAAGAGGCGGGGGAGGAGAACACCTTC. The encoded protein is CASSQEAGEENTF.

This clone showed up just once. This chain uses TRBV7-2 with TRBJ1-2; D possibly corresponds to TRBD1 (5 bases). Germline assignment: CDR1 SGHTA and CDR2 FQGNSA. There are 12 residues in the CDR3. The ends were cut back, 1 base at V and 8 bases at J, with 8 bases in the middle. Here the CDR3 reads CASSLDQGGYTF. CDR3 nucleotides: TGTGCCAGCAGCTTAGATCAGGGAGGCTACACCTTC. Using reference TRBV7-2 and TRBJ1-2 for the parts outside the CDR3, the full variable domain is GAGVSQSPSNKVTEKGKDVELRCDPISGHTALYWYRQSLGQGLEFLIYFQGNSAPDKSGLPSDRFSAERTGGSVSTLTIQRTQQEDSAVYLCASSLDQGGYTFGSGTRLTVV.

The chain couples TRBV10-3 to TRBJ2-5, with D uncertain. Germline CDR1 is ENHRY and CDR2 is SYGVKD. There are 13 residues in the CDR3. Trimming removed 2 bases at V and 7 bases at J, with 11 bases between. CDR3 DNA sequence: TGTGCCATCAGTGAGGAGCCCACCGCGACCCAGTACTTC. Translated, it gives CAISEEPTATQYF.

The CDR3 sequence is CASSFSLSYEQYF. In DNA, the CDR3 is TGTGCCAGCAGCTTTAGCCTAAGCTACGAGCAGTACTTC. The chain carries TRBV7-9 and TRBJ2-7; D gene ambiguous. Trimming cost V 3 bases and J 3 bases, with 9 bases left between them. In germline, CDR1 is SEHNR, CDR2 FQNEAQ (reference sequence). CDR3 length: 13 residues. Looking up the rest from reference TRBV7-9 and TRBJ2-7 gives the full variable domain: DTGVSQNPRHKITKRGQNVTFRCDPISEHNRLYWYRQTLGQGPEFLTYFQNEAQLEKSRLLSDRFSAERPKGSFSTLEIQRTEQGDSAMYLCASSFSLSYEQYFGPGTRLTVT.